This T cell receptor beta chain was recorded in a study of OX40 agonist ivuxolimab in advanced cancers. Trimming left V 4 bases short and J 2 bases short, with 11 bases between. The CDR3 sequence is 14 residues long. The germline V gene has CDR1 SGHNT and CDR2 YYREEE (reference sequence). Profiling relied on immunoSEQ multiplex PCR, and the TCRdb table lists in-frame clones only, not all of them. The sample has tens of thousands of clones, 83% seen once. The material was CD4+ or CD8+ T cells sorted from blood, obtained in a trial of the OX40 agonist ivuxolimab. The receptor was isolated from an adult with an advanced solid tumor such as melanoma, head and neck, liver or kidney cancer. The rearrangement links TRBV5-4 to TRBJ2-3; D unresolved. The CDR3 region has the DNA TGTGCCAGCAGCCAACACCTATCCACAGATACGCAGTATTTT. Amino acids: CASSQHLSTDTQYF.